These 23 T cell receptor beta chains were all obtained from the same sample, sequenced in a study of OX40 agonist ivuxolimab in advanced cancers. Some clones are missing from TCRdb's copy, which holds only in-frame ones; the method was immunoSEQ multiplex PCR. The data hold approximately 54,000 clones, with roughly 80% observed a single time. Sequences were derived from CD4+ or CD8+ T cells sorted from blood, sampled in a trial of the OX40 agonist ivuxolimab. The receptors stem from an adult with an advanced solid tumor such as melanoma, head and neck, liver or kidney cancer.

The V gene is TRBV9, the J gene TRBJ2-3; 9 bases match TRBD1. Per the germline V gene, CDR1 is SGDLS and CDR2 is YYNGEE. The V segment lost 4 bases and the J segment 4 bases; nucleotides outside the gene matches: 4. This CDR3 is 14 amino acids long. This chain's CDR3 is CASSSRDRADTQYF. In nucleotides, the CDR3 is TGTGCCAGCAGCTCCAGGGACAGGGCAGATACGCAGTATTTT.

The chain uses TRBV10-1 and TRBJ2-7, with D possibly TRBD2 on 6 matching bases. Trimming removed 1 base at V and 6 bases at J, with 7 bases between. Germline CDR1 reads WNHNN; CDR2 reads SYGVQD (reference sequence). CDR3 length: 12 amino acids. This CDR3 reads CASSELGGEQYF. CDR3 DNA sequence: TGCGCCAGCAGTGAGTTGGGGGGCGAGCAGTACTTC.

This clone was detected only once. The rearrangement links TRBV6-5 to TRBJ2-7; 10 bases match TRBD2. There are 15 residues in the CDR3. V dropped 3 bases and J dropped 4; count of bases not matched to a gene: 6. Per the germline V gene, CDR1 is MNHEY and CDR2 is SVGAGI. The CDR3 is CASSYQRGGQYEQYF. Written as DNA, the CDR3 is TGTGCCAGCAGTTATCAGCGGGGGGGCCAATACGAGCAGTACTTC.

There are a few counts of this clone. This chain links TRBV15 with TRBJ2-7, with D maybe TRBD1 (6 bases). The CDR3 has 13 amino acids. CDR1 LNHNV and CDR2 YYDKDF come from the germline V gene (reference sequence). V lost 5 bases and J lost 6, with 14 bases in between. CDR3 sequence reads: CATSSGGMGEQYF. The DNA for the CDR3 is TGTGCCACCAGCTCTGGGGGCATGGGCGAGCAGTACTTC.

The chain recombines TRBV2 with TRBJ2-3; maybe TRBD2 (5 bases). Germline V gene data show CDR1 as SNHLY and CDR2 as FYNNEI. The length of the CDR3 is 15 residues. The ends were cut back, 7 bases at V and 2 bases at J, with 16 bases in the middle. For the CDR3, the DNA is TGTGCCAGCACCCAGAGGGTTACCGCCACAGATACGCAGTATTTT. Translation gives CASTQRVTATDTQYF.

The chain recombines TRBV5-8 with TRBJ2-1, with 9 bases matching TRBD1. CDR3 length: 16 residues. With V trimmed by 3 bases and J by 0 bases, 4 bases remained unmatched. Germline values: CDR1 SGHTS, CDR2 YDEGEE. CDR3 DNA: TGTGCCAGCAGCTCACAGGGGGCCTACTCCTACAATGAGCAGTTCTTC. Amino acid sequence: CASSSQGAYSYNEQFF.

The rearrangement joins TRBV6-1 to TRBJ1-3; no clear D. Trimming cost V 8 bases and J 4 bases, with 9 bases left between them. This CDR3 is 12 amino acids long. CDR1 is MNHNS and CDR2 is SASEGT in the germline V gene. CDR3 in amino acids: CASGSEGNTIYF. Written as DNA, the CDR3 is TGTGCCAGCGGTTCTGAGGGAAACACCATATATTTT.

This chain uses TRBV5-4 with TRBJ1-2, with TRBD1 identical over 10 bases. This CDR3 has 14 amino acids. Unmatched junction bases numbered 5, after V lost 4 bases and J lost 5 bases. Germline-derived CDR1 and CDR2 are SGHNT and YYREEE (reference sequence). CDR3 nucleotides: TGTGCCAGCAGCCTGGGACAGGGGATTTATGGCTACACCTTC. Its protein product is CASSLGQGIYGYTF.

V gene TRBV6-5 combines with J gene TRBJ1-5; D unresolved. CDR1 is MNHEY and CDR2 is SVGAGI in the germline V gene. The CDR3 runs 13 residues. Trimming pared 7 bases from V and 3 bases from J, leaving 10 bases between. Here the CDR3 reads CASKDGLNQPQHF. The CDR3 DNA follows: TGTGCCAGCAAAGACGGCCTCAATCAGCCCCAGCATTTT.

The gene calls are TRBV6-5 and TRBJ2-3; 9 bases fit TRBD1. The CDR3 has 14 residues. V dropped 6 bases and J dropped 4; count of bases not matched to a gene: 5. In germline, CDR1 is MNHEY, CDR2 SVGAGI. CDR3 coding DNA: TGTGCCAGCAGATCACAGGGGGCCGCAGATACGCAGTATTTT. Translation gives CASRSQGAADTQYF.

The chain uses TRBV6-5 and TRBJ1-2; 7 positions agree with TRBD1. Germline CDR1 reads MNHEY; CDR2 reads SVGAGI. Trimming at V came to 0 bases and at J to 4 bases, leaving 5 bases not matched to a gene. This CDR3 comprises 15 residues. The CDR3 protein is CASSYSGDSSYGYTF. DNA for the CDR3: TGTGCCAGCAGTTACTCGGGGGACAGTTCCTATGGCTACACCTTC.

This clone was counted only a few times. The chain combines TRBV12-5 with TRBJ2-3; TRBD2 matches 7 bases. This CDR3 is 14 amino acids long. Unmatched junction bases numbered 8, after V lost 9 bases and J lost 2 bases. CDR1 is LGHNT, CDR2 FRNRAP, per germline. CDR3 DNA sequence: TGTGCTAGCGGGGGGAAACCGATCACAGATACGCAGTATTTT. It translates to CASGGKPITDTQYF.

The chain joins TRBV7-2 to TRBJ2-7; D is perhaps TRBD1 (6 bases). Germline V gene data show CDR1 as SGHTA and CDR2 as FQGNSA. This CDR3 spans 13 amino acids. Trimming cost V 5 bases and J 5 bases, with 13 bases left between them. CDR3 in amino acids: CASSLTGFHEQYF. In nucleotides, the CDR3 is TGTGCCAGCAGCCTTACAGGGTTCCACGAGCAGTACTTC.

The chain combines TRBV2 with TRBJ2-7, with D possibly being TRBD1 (5 bases). The CDR3 sequence is 12 residues long. Trimming removed 10 bases at V and 2 bases at J, with 12 bases between. Germline values: CDR1 SNHLY, CDR2 FYNNEI. DNA for the CDR3: TGTGCCACTCAGGGTTCTACCTACGAGCAGTACTTC. It encodes CATQGSTYEQYF.

The chain is built from TRBV19 and TRBJ2-2; D remains unclear. Trimming took 1 base from V and 4 from J, leaving 10 bases between them. The CDR3 is 15 residues long. The germline V gene encodes CDR1 LNHDA and CDR2 SQIVND (reference sequence). The CDR3 sequence: CASSIANSSTGELFF. In DNA, the CDR3 is TGTGCCAGTAGTATAGCCAACTCAAGCACCGGGGAGCTGTTTTTT.

This clone was observed a few times. This sequence joins TRBV7-6 and TRBJ1-5, with D perhaps TRBD1 (6 bases). The CDR3 consists of 14 residues. The V gene lost 4 bases and the J gene lost 7 bases, with 14 bases spanning the gap. Germline V gene data show CDR1 as SGHVS and CDR2 as FNYEAQ. The CDR3 loop is CASSSSGEGQPQHF. The CDR3 DNA follows: TGTGCCAGCAGCTCTTCAGGGGAGGGACAGCCCCAGCATTTT.

The chain uses TRBV11-3 and TRBJ2-3; D not certain. The germline V and J ends were trimmed by 0 bases and 2 bases, with 3 bases remaining between them. The CDR3 contains 13 residues. CDR1 and CDR2 (germline): SGHNT, YENEEA. This chain's CDR3 is CASSLDTTDTQYF. CDR3 nucleotides: TGTGCCAGCAGCTTAGACACCACAGATACGCAGTATTTT.

Regarding this clone: This sequence may be a read error, since a much larger clone differs from it by one base. Distinct nucleotide sequences in the sample also encode this CDR3. The chain employs TRBV10-3 and TRBJ1-1; D uncertain. This CDR3 comprises 12 residues. In germline, CDR1 is ENHRY, CDR2 SYGVKD. The DNA of the CDR3 is TGTGCCATCAGTGATGGGATCCCTGAGGCTTTCTTT. It encodes CAISDGIPEAFF.

The chain joins TRBV5-1 to TRBJ2-2; 12 bases match TRBD1. The germline CDR1 and CDR2 sequences are SGHRS and YFSETQ. CDR3 length: 15 residues. Trimming removed 4 bases from V and 6 bases from J; junction bases left unmatched: 4. CDR3 sequence reads: CASSPGTGGPGELFF. The CDR3 DNA sequence: TGCGCCAGCAGCCCCGGGACAGGGGGCCCCGGGGAGCTGTTTTTT.

The rearrangement joins TRBV5-1 to TRBJ2-1, with D perhaps matching TRBD1 or TRBD2 (5 bases each). CDR3 length: 15 residues. V dropped 6 bases and J dropped 5 bases, with 18 bases sitting between them. Germline V lookup: CDR1 SGHRS, CDR2 YFSETQ. The CDR3 loop is CASIPGPRVNNEQFF. The CDR3 nucleotides read TGCGCCAGCATCCCGGGACCCCGGGTCAACAATGAGCAGTTCTTC.

The chain is built from TRBV5-1 and TRBJ1-1; 8 nucleotides agree with TRBD1. Germline trimming cut 4 bases from V and 0 bases from J; bases unmatched to any gene: 5. Germline CDR1 SGHRS, CDR2 YFSETQ. The CDR3 covers 15 residues. The CDR3 protein is CASSLGDRMNTEAFF. The CDR3 nucleotides read TGCGCCAGCAGCCTGGGGGACAGGATGAACACTGAAGCTTTCTTT.

This clone occurred a few times. The V call is TRBV6-1, the J call TRBJ1-2, with a weak D call TRBD1 (5 bases). From germline, CDR1 is MNHNS and CDR2 SASEGT. CDR3 length equals 13 residues. Trimming pared 6 bases from V and 4 bases from J, leaving 12 bases between. The CDR3 DNA sequence: TGTGCCAGCAGACAGACGGGGGGCTATGGCTACACCTTC. Translation gives CASRQTGGYGYTF.

The rearrangement links TRBV6-1 to TRBJ2-2; 15 nucleotides line up with TRBD2. CDR1 and CDR2 (germline): MNHNS, SASEGT. Trimming took 4 bases from V and 5 from J; bases not matched to a gene: 5. This CDR3 is built from 17 residues. CDR3 DNA sequence: TGTGCCAGCAGTGTCGGACTAGCGGGGGGGAGTACCGGGGAGCTGTTTTTT. This translates into CASSVGLAGGSTGELFF.